The 10 T cell receptor beta chains below were found in one sample sequenced in a study of identical twins. TCRdb used MiXCR to reprocess the 5' RACE reads, holding one entry per CDR3 protein. The sample yields roughly 1,500,000 distinct CDR3 sequences, more than 30% seen once. What was sequenced was cord blood. All receptors come from a newborn girl in good health.

This clonotype was counted a few times. The J gene is TRBJ2-1, the V gene TRBV2; no clear D. V was trimmed by 0 bases and J by 15 bases, leaving 12 bases between them. Per the germline V gene, CDR1 is SNHLY and CDR2 is FYNNEI. The CDR3 runs 12 residues. The CDR3 nucleotides are TGTGCCAGCAGTGAAGCCAGGCAGAACGTGTTCTTC. Encoded protein: CASSEARQNVFF.

The gene calls are TRBV20-1 and TRBJ1-4; 7 bases are a match to TRBD1. There are 19 residues in the CDR3. The V gene's germline CDR1 is DFQATT and CDR2 SNEGSKA (reference sequence). The V segment lost 2 bases and the J segment 5 bases; nucleotides outside the gene matches: 20. CDR3 protein: CSARFHRQGRRGPNEKLFF. The DNA for the CDR3 is TGCAGTGCTAGATTCCATAGACAGGGCAGGAGAGGCCCCAATGAAAAACTGTTTTTT.

As to this clonotype: The junction differs from germline at one of its ends, possibly a read error. This sequence joins TRBV4-1 and TRBJ2-7; 8 bases line up with TRBD2. CDR1 and CDR2 from the germline V gene are MGHRA and YSYEKL. CDR3 length: 15 residues. CDR3 region: CASSQVPAGVDEQYF. The CDR3 DNA is TGCGCCAGCAGTCAAGTCCCAGCGGGAGTCGATGAGCAGTACTTC.

The V gene is TRBV6-1, the J gene TRBJ2-3; unclear D gene. Trimming stripped 1 base from V and 6 bases from J, with 14 bases between. Per germline, CDR1 MNHNS and CDR2 SASEGT. The CDR3 has 15 residues. In nucleotides, the CDR3 is TGTGCCAGCAGTGAAGAGGATTGGATCGGGGATACGCAGTATTTT. Translating it yields CASSEEDWIGDTQYF.

The chain combines TRBV5-1 with TRBJ2-3; the match to TRBD2 covers 10 bases. Trimming removed 4 bases from V and 3 bases from J; junction bases left unmatched: 11. The germline V gene encodes CDR1 SGHRS and CDR2 YFSETQ. The CDR3 is 17 amino acids. CDR3 amino acids: CASSQGLARGPTDTQYF. CDR3 DNA sequence: TGCGCCAGCAGCCAGGGACTAGCGAGAGGGCCGACAGATACGCAGTATTTT.

This clonotype was detected only a few times. The chain uses TRBV27 and TRBJ2-3, with 8 bases matching TRBD1. Unmatched junction bases numbered 7, after V lost 1 base and J lost 1 base. CDR1 is MNHEY, CDR2 SMNVEV, per germline (reference sequence). The CDR3 contains 17 residues. In DNA, the CDR3 is TGTGCCAGCAGTTTATACCCACAGGGGGGTGGCACAGATACGCAGTATTTT. This translates into CASSLYPQGGGTDTQYF.

The chain joins TRBV6-5 to TRBJ2-3; D unresolved. CDR3 size: 15 residues. Germline CDR1 MNHEY, CDR2 SVGAGI. With 0 bases removed from V and 3 bases from J, the gap between germline ends came to 10 bases. The DNA for the CDR3 is TGTGCCAGCAGTTACTCGACGGCCACGACAGATACGCAGTATTTT. Its protein product is CASSYSTATTDTQYF.

The chain is built from TRBV25-1 and TRBJ1-6; D remains ambiguous. The CDR3 totals 12 residues. Germline lookup yields CDR1 MGHDK and CDR2 SYGVNS. Trimming shortened V by 2 bases and J by 13 bases, and 9 bases separated the two germline ends. CDR3 DNA: TGTGCCAGCAGTGAAGGAGATCGGCCCCTCCACTTT. This translates into CASSEGDRPLHF.

This clonotype turned up a few times. The CDR3 sequence: CASSQGLVVYEQFF. The CDR3 DNA follows: TGTGCCAGCAGCCAAGGGTTAGTTGTATATGAGCAGTTCTTC. V and J are TRBV3-1 and TRBJ2-1, with D unclear. Trimming took off 1 base at V and 8 bases at J, with 12 bases between the two ends. This CDR3 is 14 amino acids long. Germline CDR1 and CDR2: LGHDT and YNNKEL (reference sequence).

V gene TRBV2 combines with J gene TRBJ1-6, with D possibly TRBD1 on 6 matching bases. Germline V gene sequence: CDR1 SNHLY, CDR2 FYNNEI. The CDR3 totals 15 residues. With 6 bases removed from V and 7 bases from J, the gap between germline ends came to 16 bases. Written as DNA, the CDR3 is TGTGCCAGCAGAAGGGAGTCGACAGGCAATTCACCCCTCCACTTT. The encoded protein is CASRRESTGNSPLHF.